The 18 T cell receptor beta chains below come from one sample, sequenced in a study of blood T cell repertoires in COVID-19. Repertoires were generated with immunoSEQ multiplex PCR, while TCRdb's copy carries only in-frame clones and drops some. The sample records tens of thousands of clones, approximately 80% being singletons. Sample: peripheral blood. These TCRs come from a man under 40 with COVID-19, enrolled during active disease.

The rearrangement joins TRBV4-1 to TRBJ2-2, with TRBD2 matching over 10 bases. Germline V gene data show CDR1 as MGHRA and CDR2 as YSYEKL. CDR3 size: 17 residues. V shed 6 bases and J 3 bases; nucleotides not matched to a gene: 10. The CDR3, as DNA: TGCGCCAGCAGGAAGCGGGGGGGGCCTCTTGACACCGGGGAGCTGTTTTTT. It encodes CASRKRGGPLDTGELFF.

The chain uses TRBV18 and TRBJ1-5; 10 positions match TRBD1. The CDR3 spans 14 residues. Trimming removed 4 bases from V and 5 bases from J; junction bases left unmatched: 2. The germline gives CDR1 KGHSH, CDR2 LQKENI. CDR3 bases: TGTGCCAGCTCACTCGGGACAGGGGATCAGCCCCAGCATTTT. Its protein product is CASSLGTGDQPQHF. The full variable domain, in which reference TRBV18 and TRBJ1-5 provide the parts outside the CDR3, is NAGVMQNPRHLVRRRGQEARLRCSPMKGHSHVYWYRQLPEEGLKFMVYLQKENIIDESGMPKERFSAEFPKEGPSILRIQQVVRGDSAAYFCASSLGTGDQPQHFGDGTRLSIL.

This clone was seen more than once but under ten times. The chain links TRBV7-8 to TRBJ2-5; TRBD2 matches at 11 bases. V shed 1 base and J 4 bases; nucleotides not matched to a gene: 5. The CDR3 extends over 16 amino acids. Germline V gives CDR1 SGHVS, CDR2 FQNEAQ. The CDR3: CASSLDLAGGLETQYF. As DNA, the CDR3 is TGTGCCAGCAGCTTAGATCTAGCGGGGGGCTTAGAGACCCAGTACTTC.

The chain carries TRBV7-5 and TRBJ1-1; TRBD1, as called in the table, went unchecked against the DNA. TRBV7-5 has pseudogene status. The CDR3 has 14 amino acids. Written as DNA, the CDR3 is TGTGTCAGAAGCTTAGGGGACAGCCCCACTGAAGCTTTCTTT. Protein: CVRSLGDSPTEAFF.

V and J are TRBV6-1 and TRBJ2-7; TRBD1 aligns across 8 bases. The length of the CDR3 is 17 residues. Germline V CDR1 and CDR2: MNHNS, SASEGT. V shed 0 bases, J shed 4 bases, and the junction held 11 bases outside the gene matches. The CDR3 nucleotides are TGTGCCAGCAGTGAAGCGCGCATTGGGACAGGCCTATACGAGCAGTACTTC. Translated, it gives CASSEARIGTGLYEQYF.

The chain joins TRBV10-3 to TRBJ2-4, with 8 bases aligning to TRBD2. The CDR3 has 14 residues. CDR1 is ENHRY and CDR2 is SYGVKD in the germline V gene. V shed 9 bases, J shed 1 base, and the junction held 5 bases outside the gene matches. The CDR3 region is CAIRASGAKNIQYF. The CDR3, as DNA: TGTGCCATAAGGGCTAGCGGGGCCAAAAACATTCAGTACTTC.

The chain links TRBV11-1 to TRBJ2-2; 11 nucleotides match TRBD2. V lost 4 bases to trimming and J lost 4 bases; unmatched junction nucleotides: 5. Looked up from germline, CDR1 is SGHAT and CDR2 is FQDESV (reference sequence). The CDR3 runs to 16 residues. The chain's CDR3 is CASSSGTSGFTGELFF. CDR3 coding DNA: TGTGCCAGCAGCTCCGGGACTAGCGGTTTCACCGGGGAGCTGTTTTTT.

The genes are TRBV29-1 and TRBJ1-2; 7 bases agree with TRBD1. V trimming: 4 bases; J trimming: 8 bases; junction bases outside the gene matches: 13. CDR1 is SQVTM and CDR2 is ANQGSEA in the germline V gene. This CDR3 has 14 residues. The CDR3 bases are TGCAGCGTTGTTCAGCAGGGGGGAAATCGCGGCTACACCTTC. Its protein is CSVVQQGGNRGYTF.

This clone came up many times. This chain links TRBV6-5 with TRBJ2-7; 9 nucleotides line up with TRBD2. V trimming: 4 bases; J trimming: 3 bases; junction bases outside the gene matches: 4. This CDR3 comprises 14 residues. Per the germline V gene, CDR1 is MNHEY and CDR2 is SVGAGI. The CDR3 protein is CASSSGLARYEQYF. The CDR3 DNA sequence: TGTGCCAGCAGTTCGGGACTAGCCCGCTACGAGCAGTACTTC.

This clone showed up just a few times. This sequence joins TRBV28 and TRBJ2-7; 9 bases line up with TRBD1. Trimming took 1 base from V and 5 from J; bases not matched to a gene: 6. The CDR3 spans 15 residues. Per germline, CDR1 MDHEN and CDR2 SYDVKM. The CDR3 protein is CASSLFEDRGDEQYF. CDR3 in DNA: TGTGCCAGCAGTTTATTCGAGGACAGGGGCGACGAGCAGTACTTC.

V gene TRBV7-9 combines with J gene TRBJ1-3, with D uncertain. Germline V gene lookup returns CDR1 SEHNR and CDR2 FQNEAQ (reference sequence). This CDR3 has 19 residues. The germline V and J ends were trimmed by 1 base and 0 bases, with 19 bases remaining between them. The CDR3 region has the DNA TGTGCCAGCAGCTTAGGTCGGGGTACACCATCCTACTCTGGAAACACCATATATTTT. Its translation is CASSLGRGTPSYSGNTIYF.

This clone was counted between two and nine times. The CDR3 sequence: CASSGSGDGYTF. CDR3 in DNA: TGTGCCAGCAGCGGGTCAGGGGATGGCTACACCTTC. This chain links TRBV7-9 with TRBJ1-2, with a possible D match to TRBD1 (6 bases). V lost 5 bases, J lost 6 bases, and 10 bases lay in between. The CDR3 sequence is 12 residues long. CDR1 is SEHNR, CDR2 FQNEAQ, per germline (reference sequence).

The chain employs TRBV30 and TRBJ1-2, with no clear D. The CDR3 contains 13 residues. Trimming shortened V by 1 base and J by 4 bases, and 10 bases separated the two germline ends. CDR1 GTSNPN and CDR2 SVGIG come from the germline V gene (reference sequence). For the CDR3, the DNA is TGTGCCTGGAGTGCGTCGGGGAGCTATGGCTACACCTTC. Protein sequence: CAWSASGSYGYTF.

V gene TRBV2 combines with J gene TRBJ2-1, with TRBD2 identical over 10 bases. CDR1 and CDR2 from the germline V gene are SNHLY and FYNNEI. Trimming at V came to 8 bases and at J to 5 bases, leaving 15 bases not matched to a gene. The CDR3 runs 17 residues. DNA of the CDR3: TGTGCCAGCTTCAATAGTCGGACTAGCGGAGAGGACAATGAGCAGTTCTTC. Protein: CASFNSRTSGEDNEQFF. Full variable domain (rest looked up from reference TRBV2 and TRBJ2-1): EPEVTQTPSHQVTQMGQEVILRCVPISNHLYFYWYRQILGQKVEFLVSFYNNEISEKSEIFDDQFSVERPDGSNFTLKIRSTKLEDSAMYFCASFNSRTSGEDNEQFFGPGTRLTVL.

This rearrangement joins TRBV28 to TRBJ2-1, with D tentatively TRBD1 (6 bases). From germline, CDR1 is MDHEN and CDR2 SYDVKM. The V gene lost 4 bases and the J gene lost 4 bases, with 11 bases spanning the gap. The CDR3 loop spans 14 amino acids. CDR3 in amino acids: CASSSITGYNEQFF. The CDR3, as DNA: TGTGCCAGCAGTTCTATAACAGGGTACAATGAGCAGTTCTTC.

The rearrangement links TRBV18 to TRBJ2-7, with no clear D. The CDR3 has 13 amino acids. Looked up from germline, CDR1 is KGHSH and CDR2 is LQKENI. The V end was cut by 3 bases, the J end by 1 base, with 7 bases between. CDR3 in amino acids: CASSPSASYEQYF. In nucleotides, the CDR3 is TGTGCCAGCTCACCCTCAGCGTCCTACGAGCAGTACTTC.

This chain links TRBV28 with TRBJ2-2; 7 nucleotides align to TRBD1. Trimming took 3 bases from V and 3 from J; bases not matched to a gene: 1. The CDR3 sequence is 14 residues long. The V gene's germline CDR1 is MDHEN and CDR2 SYDVKM. The CDR3 loop reads CASSFRGYTGELFF. The CDR3 DNA reads TGTGCCAGCAGTTTCAGGGGGTACACCGGGGAGCTGTTTTTT.

The chain has TRBV6-6 and TRBJ2-1, with TRBD2 matching over 10 bases. J gave up 8 bases and V 6 bases, and 13 bases lay outside the gene matches. Germline-derived CDR1 and CDR2 are MNHNY and SVGAGI (reference sequence). The CDR3 sequence is 16 residues long. The CDR3 sequence is CASSTSPSGRRDEQFF. The DNA for the CDR3 is TGTGCCAGCAGCACCTCACCTAGCGGGAGACGGGATGAGCAGTTCTTC.